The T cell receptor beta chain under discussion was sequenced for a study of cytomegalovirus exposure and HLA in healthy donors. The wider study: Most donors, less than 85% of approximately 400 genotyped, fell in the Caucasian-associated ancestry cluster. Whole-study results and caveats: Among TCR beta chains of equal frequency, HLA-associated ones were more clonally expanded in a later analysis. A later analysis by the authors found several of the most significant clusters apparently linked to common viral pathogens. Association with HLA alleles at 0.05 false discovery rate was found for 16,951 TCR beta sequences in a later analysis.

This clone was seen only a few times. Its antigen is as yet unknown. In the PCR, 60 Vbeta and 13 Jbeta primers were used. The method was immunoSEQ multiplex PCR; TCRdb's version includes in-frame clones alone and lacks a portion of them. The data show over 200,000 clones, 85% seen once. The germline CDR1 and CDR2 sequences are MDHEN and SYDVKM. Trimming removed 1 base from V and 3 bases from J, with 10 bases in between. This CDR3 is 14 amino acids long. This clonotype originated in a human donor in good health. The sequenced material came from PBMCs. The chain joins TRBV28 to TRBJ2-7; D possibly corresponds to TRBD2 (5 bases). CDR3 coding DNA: TGTGCCAGCAGTTTATTGGGCGGGTACTACGAGCAGTACTTC. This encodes CASSLLGGYYEQYF.